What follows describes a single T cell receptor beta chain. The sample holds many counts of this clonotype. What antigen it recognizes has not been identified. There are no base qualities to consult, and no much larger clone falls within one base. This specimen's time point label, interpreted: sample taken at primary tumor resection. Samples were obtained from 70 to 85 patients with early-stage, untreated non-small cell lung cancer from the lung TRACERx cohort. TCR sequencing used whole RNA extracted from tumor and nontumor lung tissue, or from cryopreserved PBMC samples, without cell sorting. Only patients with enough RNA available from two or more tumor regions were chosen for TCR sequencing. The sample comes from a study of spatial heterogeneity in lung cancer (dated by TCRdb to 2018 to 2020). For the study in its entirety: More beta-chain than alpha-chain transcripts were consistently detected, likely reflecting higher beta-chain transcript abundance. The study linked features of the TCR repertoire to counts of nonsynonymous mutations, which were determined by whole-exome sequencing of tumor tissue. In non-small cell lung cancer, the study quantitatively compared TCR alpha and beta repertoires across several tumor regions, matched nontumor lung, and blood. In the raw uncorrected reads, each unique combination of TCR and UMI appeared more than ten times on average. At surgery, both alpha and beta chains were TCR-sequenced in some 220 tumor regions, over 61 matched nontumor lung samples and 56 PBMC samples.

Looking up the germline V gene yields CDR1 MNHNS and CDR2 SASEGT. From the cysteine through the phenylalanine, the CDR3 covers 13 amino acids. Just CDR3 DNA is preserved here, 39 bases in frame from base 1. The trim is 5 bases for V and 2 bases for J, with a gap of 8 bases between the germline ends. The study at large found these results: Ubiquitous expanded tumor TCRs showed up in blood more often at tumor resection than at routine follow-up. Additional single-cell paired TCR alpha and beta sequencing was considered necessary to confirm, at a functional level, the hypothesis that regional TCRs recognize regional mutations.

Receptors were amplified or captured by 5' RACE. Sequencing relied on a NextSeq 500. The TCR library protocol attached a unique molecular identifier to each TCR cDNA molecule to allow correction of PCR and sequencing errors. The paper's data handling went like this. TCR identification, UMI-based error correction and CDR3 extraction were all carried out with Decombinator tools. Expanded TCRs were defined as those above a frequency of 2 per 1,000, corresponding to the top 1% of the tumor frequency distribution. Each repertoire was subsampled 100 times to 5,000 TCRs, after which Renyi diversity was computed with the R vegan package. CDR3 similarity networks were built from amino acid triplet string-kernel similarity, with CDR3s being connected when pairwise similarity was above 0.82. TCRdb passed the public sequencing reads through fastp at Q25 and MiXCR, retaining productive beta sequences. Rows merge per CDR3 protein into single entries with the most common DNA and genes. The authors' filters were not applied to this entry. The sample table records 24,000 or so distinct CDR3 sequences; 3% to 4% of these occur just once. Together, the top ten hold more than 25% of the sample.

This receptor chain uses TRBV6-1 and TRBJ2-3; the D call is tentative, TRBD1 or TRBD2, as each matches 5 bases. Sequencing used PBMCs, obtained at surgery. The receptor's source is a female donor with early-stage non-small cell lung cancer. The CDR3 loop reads CASSSGTTDTQYF. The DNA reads TGTGCCAGCAGTTCAGGGACCACAGATACGCAGTATTTT.